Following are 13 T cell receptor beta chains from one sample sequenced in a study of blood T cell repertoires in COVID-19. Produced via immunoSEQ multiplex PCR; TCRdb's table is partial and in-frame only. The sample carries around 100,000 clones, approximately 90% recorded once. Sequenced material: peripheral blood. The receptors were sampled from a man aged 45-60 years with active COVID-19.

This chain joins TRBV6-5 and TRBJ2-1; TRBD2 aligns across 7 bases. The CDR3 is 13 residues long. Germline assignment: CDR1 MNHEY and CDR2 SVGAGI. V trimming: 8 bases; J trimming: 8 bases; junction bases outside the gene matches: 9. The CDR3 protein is CASPKRGLDEQFF. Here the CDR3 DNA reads TGTGCCAGCCCTAAGCGGGGTCTAGATGAGCAGTTCTTC.

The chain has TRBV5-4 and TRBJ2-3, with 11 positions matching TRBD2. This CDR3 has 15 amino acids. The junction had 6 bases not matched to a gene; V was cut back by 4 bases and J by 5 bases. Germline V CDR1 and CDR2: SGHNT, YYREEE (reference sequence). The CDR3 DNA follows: TGTGCCAGCAGCCTTAGCGGGAGGGGTGTAGATACGCAGTATTTT. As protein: CASSLSGRGVDTQYF.

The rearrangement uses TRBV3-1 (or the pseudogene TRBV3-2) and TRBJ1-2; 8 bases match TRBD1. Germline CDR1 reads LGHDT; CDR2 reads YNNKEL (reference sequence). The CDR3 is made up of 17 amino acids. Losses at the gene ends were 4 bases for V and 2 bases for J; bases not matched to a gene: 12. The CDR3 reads CASSRNRGKGDNYGYTF. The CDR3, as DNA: TGTGCCAGCAGCCGAAACAGGGGGAAGGGGGACAACTATGGCTACACCTTC.

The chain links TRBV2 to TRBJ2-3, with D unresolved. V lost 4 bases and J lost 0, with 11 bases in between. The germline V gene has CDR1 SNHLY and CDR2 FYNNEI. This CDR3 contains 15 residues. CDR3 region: CASSVVLYSTDTQYF. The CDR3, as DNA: TGTGCCAGCAGTGTAGTTTTGTATAGCACAGATACGCAGTATTTT.

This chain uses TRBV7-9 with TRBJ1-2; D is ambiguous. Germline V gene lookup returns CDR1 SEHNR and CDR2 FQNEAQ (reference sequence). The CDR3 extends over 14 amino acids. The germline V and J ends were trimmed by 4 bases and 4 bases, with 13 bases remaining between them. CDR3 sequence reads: CASSSGGRSYGYTF. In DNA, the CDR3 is TGTGCCAGCAGCTCCGGCGGCCGTTCCTATGGCTACACCTTC.

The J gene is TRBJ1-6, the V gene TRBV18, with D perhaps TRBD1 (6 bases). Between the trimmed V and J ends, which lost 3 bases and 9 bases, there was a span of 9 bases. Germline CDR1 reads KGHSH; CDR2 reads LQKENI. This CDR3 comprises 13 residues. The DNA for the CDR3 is TGTGCCAGCTCACCGGGACACCCTTCACCCCTCCACTTT. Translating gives CASSPGHPSPLHF.

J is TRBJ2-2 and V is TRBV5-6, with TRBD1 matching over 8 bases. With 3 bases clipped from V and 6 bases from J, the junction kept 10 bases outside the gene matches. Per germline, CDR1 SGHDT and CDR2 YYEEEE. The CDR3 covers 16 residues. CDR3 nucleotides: TGTGCCAGCAGCTCCCTAGGGGACAGGTTACCCGGGGAGCTGTTTTTT. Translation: CASSSLGDRLPGELFF.

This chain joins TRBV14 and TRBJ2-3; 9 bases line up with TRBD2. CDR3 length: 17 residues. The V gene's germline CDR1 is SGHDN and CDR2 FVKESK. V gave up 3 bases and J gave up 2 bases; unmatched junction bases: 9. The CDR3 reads CASSQGTGTSFTDTQYF. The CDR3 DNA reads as TGTGCCAGCAGCCAGGGGACCGGGACTAGCTTCACAGATACGCAGTATTTT.

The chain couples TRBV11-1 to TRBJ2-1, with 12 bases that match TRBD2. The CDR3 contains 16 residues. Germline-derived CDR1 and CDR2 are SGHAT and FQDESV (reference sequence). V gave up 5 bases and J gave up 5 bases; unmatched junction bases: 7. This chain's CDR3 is CASSRGLAGGDNEQFF. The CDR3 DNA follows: TGTGCCAGCAGCCGAGGGCTAGCGGGGGGGGACAATGAGCAGTTCTTC.

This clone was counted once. In DNA, the CDR3 is TGCGCCAGCAGCTTCCCCCGAGGCAATCAGCCCCAGCATTTT. Its translation is CASSFPRGNQPQHF. The genes are TRBV5-1 and TRBJ1-5, with D hard to call. The CDR3 runs 14 residues. The germline CDR1 and CDR2 sequences are SGHRS and YFSETQ. Trimming left V 2 bases short and J 2 bases short, with 8 bases between.

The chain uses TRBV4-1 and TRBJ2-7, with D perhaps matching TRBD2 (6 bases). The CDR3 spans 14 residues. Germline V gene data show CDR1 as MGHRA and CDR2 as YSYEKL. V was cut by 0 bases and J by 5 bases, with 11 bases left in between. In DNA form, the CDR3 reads TGCGCCAGCAGCCAAGATCTCGGGAGAAACGAGCAGTACTTC. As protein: CASSQDLGRNEQYF.

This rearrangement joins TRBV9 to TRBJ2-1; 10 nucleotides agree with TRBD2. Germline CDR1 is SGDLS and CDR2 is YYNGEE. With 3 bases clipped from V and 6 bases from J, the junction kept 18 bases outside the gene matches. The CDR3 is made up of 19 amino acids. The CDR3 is CASSAKPGTSDLKFNEQFF. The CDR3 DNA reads TGTGCCAGCAGCGCCAAGCCCGGGACTAGCGACCTTAAGTTCAATGAGCAGTTCTTC.

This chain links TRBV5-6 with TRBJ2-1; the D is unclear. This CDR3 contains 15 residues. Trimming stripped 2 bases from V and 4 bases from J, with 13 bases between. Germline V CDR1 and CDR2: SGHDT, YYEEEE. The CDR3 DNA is TGTGCCAGCAGCTTTGTTGGCAGAAGTTACAATGAGCAGTTCTTC. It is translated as CASSFVGRSYNEQFF.